The following is a T cell receptor (beta chain) sequence with its context. The data were taken from a study of cytomegalovirus exposure and HLA in healthy donors. Germline CDR1 reads MNHNY; CDR2 reads SVGAGI (reference sequence). Trimming removed 0 bases from V and 0 bases from J, with 9 bases in between. The CDR3 covers 16 residues. This PCR relied on a set of 60 Vbeta primers and 13 Jbeta primers. Libraries were prepared by immunoSEQ multiplex PCR; TCRdb keeps only in-frame clonotypes and omits some of them. The sample shows 150,000 to 200,000 clones, 80% to 85% of them seen only once. The material sequenced was PBMCs. The genes are TRBV6-6 and TRBJ2-1; possibly TRBD2 for D (6 bases). The sequence came from a woman in her thirties or forties in good health and CMV-seronegative. CDR3 protein: CASSYSRGSSYNEQFF. In DNA form, the CDR3 reads TGTGCCAGCAGTTACTCGCGGGGAAGCTCCTACAATGAGCAGTTCTTC.